This TCR beta chain was sequenced during a study of molecular identifiers for immune sequencing clone quantification. Germline assignment: CDR1 SGHRS and CDR2 YFSETQ. This CDR3 contains 16 residues. V gave up 0 bases and J gave up 2 bases, with 14 bases separating them. Previously published methods and listed TCR primers were used for the bulk TCR libraries. TCRdb recomputed calls from the PCR reads with MiXCR, one row per CDR3 protein. Of about half a million distinct CDR3 sequences listed, 20% to 25% are singletons. Study-wide results and caveats: In naive cells, under 1% of molecules belonged to clones above 20 RNA copies, against over 97% in effector cells.

This clonotype was counted ten times or more. The antigen remains unidentified. Material for sequencing was naive CD8+ T cells from blood, with Jurkat cell RNA spiked in. Subset of the sample: FACS-sorted CD8+CD4-CCR7+CD45RA+ naive T cells. The chain has TRBV5-1 and TRBJ2-5; no reliable D call. The sequence was collected from a human donor in good health. Some libraries in this study had Jurkat cell RNA spiked in. As DNA, the CDR3 is TGCGCCAGCAGCTTGGCCGTGGTGGTCGGACAAGAGACCCAGTACTTC. It specifies CASSLAVVVGQETQYF.